These 21 T cell receptor beta chains came from one sample sequenced in a study of beta chain features in type 1 diabetes. For these TCRs, the target antigens are not known. Every isolated RNA sample was fully reverse transcribed, so sequencing captured expressed TCRB transcripts. The data were produced by immunoSEQ multiplex PCR, yet TCRdb's version contains in-frame clones alone and is incomplete. The repertoire holds roughly 230,000 clones, with approximately 11% as singletons. Whole-study findings and limits: In every one of the four CD4+ subsets, TCRB CDR3s were moderately but significantly shorter in Type 1 diabetes patients.

Material: naive CD4+ T cells from blood. The receptors come from a man in his thirties or forties with type 1 diabetes.

Here the CDR3 DNA reads TGTGCCAGCAGCCCGGGACAGGGGAACACCGGGGAGCTGTTTTTT. It encodes CASSPGQGNTGELFF. V usage is TRBV7-8 and J usage is TRBJ2-2; the match to TRBD1 covers 9 bases. The CDR3 sequence is 15 residues long. V was pared by 5 bases and J by 1 base, with 2 bases of the junction left unmatched. The germline CDR1 and CDR2 sequences are SGHVS and FQNEAQ.

The rearrangement uses TRBV18 and TRBJ2-3; no firm D call. The CDR3 is made up of 16 amino acids. V was cut by 2 bases and J by 1 base, with 13 bases left in between. Per the germline V gene, CDR1 is KGHSH and CDR2 is LQKENI. The CDR3 region is CASSPSTQVGTDTQYF. The CDR3 nucleotides are TGTGCCAGCTCACCATCGACACAAGTCGGCACAGATACGCAGTATTTT.

V and J are TRBV11-2 and TRBJ1-5; D is uncertain. With 4 bases removed from V and 3 bases from J, the gap between germline ends came to 7 bases. The CDR3 is 13 amino acids. Germline-derived CDR1 and CDR2 are SGHAT and FQNNGV. CDR3 protein: CASSSRPNQPQHF. The CDR3 DNA is TGTGCCAGCAGCTCTAGGCCCAATCAGCCCCAGCATTTT.

The chain uses TRBV13 and TRBJ2-3; 8 nucleotides match TRBD2. Germline V gives CDR1 PRHDT, CDR2 FYEKMQ (reference sequence). This CDR3 is built from 14 residues. The junction had 6 bases not matched to a gene; V was cut back by 4 bases and J by 6 bases. For the CDR3, the DNA is TGTGCCAGCAGCTCCCGACTAGCGCGGGATACGCAGTATTTT. It is translated as CASSSRLARDTQYF.

The rearrangement uses TRBV29-1 and TRBJ1-1; 11 nucleotides align to TRBD1. With V trimmed by 7 bases and J by 2 bases, 9 bases remained unmatched. The CDR3 contains 15 residues. CDR1 SQVTM and CDR2 ANQGSEA come from the germline V gene. The CDR3 DNA reads TGCAGCGCTTCTCGGACAGGGGGCGGTAACACTGAAGCTTTCTTT. It specifies CSASRTGGGNTEAFF.

The V and J genes are TRBV27 and TRBJ2-1, with 12 positions matching TRBD2. The CDR3 extends over 16 amino acids. V lost 5 bases and J lost 2; bases outside the gene matches: 4. The germline CDR1 and CDR2 sequences are MNHEY and SMNVEV (reference sequence). The CDR3 sequence is CASSPRLAGAYNEQFF. CDR3 in DNA: TGTGCCAGCAGTCCACGACTAGCGGGGGCCTACAATGAGCAGTTCTTC.

The J gene is TRBJ2-3, the V gene TRBV11-2, with D perhaps TRBD1 (8 bases). Between the trimmed V and J ends, which lost 5 bases and 5 bases, there was a span of 17 bases. The CDR3 sequence is 15 residues long. The germline V gene has CDR1 SGHAT and CDR2 FQNNGV. CDR3 loop: CASSHYRGRGDTQYF. The CDR3 nucleotides read TGTGCCAGCAGCCATTACAGGGGGAGGGGAGATACGCAGTATTTT.

This clone has just a few counts. The CDR3 spells CASSQDMRVRTDTQYF. CDR3 nucleotide sequence: TGTGCCAGCAGCCAAGATATGCGGGTCCGCACAGATACGCAGTATTTT. V gene TRBV4-2 combines with J gene TRBJ2-3; maybe TRBD2 (5 bases). This CDR3 is 16 amino acids long. Between the trimmed V and J ends, which lost 0 bases and 1 base, there was a span of 11 bases. CDR1 and CDR2 (germline): LGHNA, YNFKEQ.

This clone showed up just a few times. The V and J genes are TRBV11-2 and TRBJ2-2; unclear D gene. Germline CDR1 reads SGHAT; CDR2 reads FQNNGV. The V end was cut by 6 bases, the J end by 5 bases, with 13 bases between. CDR3 length: 14 residues. CDR3 coding DNA: TGTGCCAGCAGACGAATAACCGGGACCGGGGAGCTGTTTTTT. It yields the protein CASRRITGTGELFF.

The genes are TRBV5-1 and TRBJ2-1; no clear D gene. The length of the CDR3 is 14 residues. Germline V gene sequence: CDR1 SGHRS, CDR2 YFSETQ. Trimming stripped 4 bases from V and 6 bases from J, with 14 bases between. CDR3 sequence (DNA): TGCGCCAGCAGCCCGACGTGGAGAGGCAATGAGCAGTTCTTC. It is translated as CASSPTWRGNEQFF.

The chain joins TRBV9 to TRBJ2-5; no reliable D call. This CDR3 region has 11 residues. V gave up 3 bases and J gave up 5 bases, with 5 bases separating them. In germline, CDR1 is SGDLS, CDR2 YYNGEE. The chain's CDR3 is CASSAGETQYF. CDR3 DNA sequence: TGTGCCAGCAGCGCCGGGGAGACCCAGTACTTC.

This CDR3 is CASSPQLHTEAFF. CDR3 DNA sequence: TGTGCCAGCTCCCCCCAGTTACACACTGAAGCTTTCTTT. J is TRBJ1-1 and V is TRBV14; D remains ambiguous. Germline V gene data show CDR1 as SGHDN and CDR2 as FVKESK. CDR3 length equals 13 residues. V was pared by 8 bases and J by 3 bases, with 13 bases between.

The V gene is TRBV4-3, the J gene TRBJ2-1; 7 bases fit TRBD1. The J segment lost 5 bases and the V segment lost 4 bases, leaving 14 bases of the junction unmatched. The length of the CDR3 is 17 residues. CDR1 and CDR2 from the germline V gene are LGHNA and YSLEER. The CDR3 loop is CASSPVKGDRYDNEQFF. CDR3 nucleotides: TGCGCCAGCAGCCCAGTTAAAGGGGACAGATACGACAATGAGCAGTTCTTC.

The chain has TRBV19 and TRBJ2-3; 8 bases align to TRBD2. Germline V gene lookup returns CDR1 LNHDA and CDR2 SQIVND (reference sequence). V shed 4 bases and J 6 bases; nucleotides not matched to a gene: 3. The CDR3 sequence is 13 residues long. The CDR3 protein is CASSRRGDDTQYF. CDR3 DNA: TGTGCCAGTAGTAGGCGGGGGGACGATACGCAGTATTTT.

The CDR3 loop reads CASSGGGSYNEQFF. In DNA form, the CDR3 reads TGTGCCAGCAGTGGCGGAGGCTCCTACAATGAGCAGTTCTTC. This rearrangement joins TRBV28 to TRBJ2-1; D is possibly TRBD2 (5 bases). CDR3 length: 14 residues. Germline V CDR1 and CDR2: MDHEN, SYDVKM. V lost 5 bases and J lost 0, with 8 bases in between.

The rearrangement uses TRBV28 and TRBJ2-7; 10 bases agree with TRBD2. V lost 8 bases and J lost 4; bases outside the gene matches: 8. Germline V gene data show CDR1 as MDHEN and CDR2 as SYDVKM. The CDR3 has 14 amino acids. CDR3 DNA: TGTGCCAGCTCAACTAGCGGGGTGATATACGAGCAGTACTTC. Translation: CASSTSGVIYEQYF.

The V gene is TRBV29-1, the J gene TRBJ2-7; perhaps TRBD1 as D (6 bases). Germline V CDR1 and CDR2: SQVTM, ANQGSEA. V was pared by 7 bases and J by 2 bases, with 12 bases between. This CDR3 has 12 amino acids. CDR3 sequence reads: CSASGTTYEQYF. The CDR3 bases are TGCAGCGCCTCGGGGACAACCTACGAGCAGTACTTC.

This chain links TRBV9 with TRBJ2-5; a weak D match, TRBD1 (6 bases). Germline V gene sequence: CDR1 SGDLS, CDR2 YYNGEE. This CDR3 is 16 amino acids long. Between the trimmed V and J ends, which lost 4 bases and 3 bases, there was a span of 19 bases. The CDR3 is CASSPRVTGMEETQYF. CDR3 nucleotide sequence: TGTGCCAGCAGCCCTCGGGTTACAGGGATGGAAGAGACCCAGTACTTC.

This clone has just a few counts. This chain connects TRBV19 to TRBJ2-1; possibly TRBD2 for D (6 bases). Germline CDR1 and CDR2: LNHDA and SQIVND (reference sequence). Trimming cost V 4 bases and J 4 bases, with 11 bases left between them. The CDR3 is made up of 14 amino acids. The CDR3 spells CASSTLGTYNEQFF. The CDR3 DNA reads as TGTGCCAGTAGTACCCTCGGGACTTACAATGAGCAGTTCTTC.

Turning to this clone: The junction and the germline gene differ at one end; a read error may be behind it. The gene calls are TRBV7-7 and TRBJ2-2; no reliable D call. From germline, CDR1 is SSHAT and CDR2 FNYEAQ (reference sequence). The CDR3 has 14 amino acids. The CDR3 bases are TGTGCTAGCAGCTTAGCTCCGACGGGCGGGGAGCTGTTTTTT. It is translated as CASSLAPTGGELFF.

This chain connects TRBV4-1 to TRBJ2-6; unclear D gene. V was clipped by 5 bases and J by 2 bases, with 7 bases between them. Germline V gene sequence: CDR1 MGHRA, CDR2 YSYEKL. This CDR3 is built from 14 residues. The CDR3 bases are TGCGCCAGCAGCATCCGGGCTGGGGCCAACGTCCTGACTTTC. The encoded protein is CASSIRAGANVLTF.